Listed below are T cell receptor beta chains from one sample, sequenced in a study of blood T cells in healthy people across ages. TCRdb reprocessed the 5' RACE reads with MiXCR, giving one entry per CDR3 protein. The profile shows about 780,000 distinct CDR3 sequences, about 59% of them singletons. The sequencing input was blood. All receptors derive from a man in his thirties or forties in good health. Each CDR3 is given with its conserved first and last residue. The D gene is left open where the match is weak. Clone size appears in some rows only: once, few, many, or a class for an expanded clone.

J gene	clone size	D gene	V gene	CDR3 protein	CDR3 DNA
TRBJ2-1	NA	NA	TRBV9	CASSVRGLYNEQFF	TGTGCCAGCAGCGTTAGGGGACTGTACAATGAGCAGTTCTTC
TRBJ1-1	few	TRBD1	TRBV7-3	CASSLAHRGTEAFF	TGTGCCAGCAGCTTAGCGCACAGGGGCACTGAAGCTTTCTTT
TRBJ2-1	once	NA	TRBV7-8	CASIAPALGAYNEQFF	TGTGCCAGCATCGCTCCGGCCCTGGGGGCGTACAATGAGCAGTTCTTC
TRBJ2-1	few	NA	TRBV15	CATSRDLGSGNEQFF	TGTGCCACCAGCAGAGATCTGGGGAGTGGCAATGAGCAGTTCTTC
TRBJ1-4	NA	NA	TRBV29-1	CSVYDRTNEKLFF	TGCAGCGTTTATGACAGAACTAATGAAAAACTGTTTTTT
TRBJ2-3	few	NA	TRBV4-3	CASSQDSGIDTQYF	TGCGCCAGCAGCCAAGATTCAGGAATAGATACGCAGTATTTT
TRBJ2-7	few	NA	TRBV28	CASSPPLASDLSYEQYF	TGTGCCAGCAGTCCCCCCCTAGCTAGCGACCTCTCCTACGAGCAGTACTTC
TRBJ2-1	NA	TRBD2	TRBV7-2	CASSWQPGLANEQFF	TGTGCCAGCAGCTGGCAACCGGGACTAGCGAATGAGCAGTTCTTC
TRBJ2-7	NA	NA	TRBV3-1	CASSPRRRPMEDEQYF	TGTGCCAGCAGCCCGAGGAGGAGGCCAATGGAGGACGAGCAGTACTTC
TRBJ2-5	NA	TRBD1	TRBV29-1	CSVESQGVMETQYF	TGCAGCGTTGAGTCTCAGGGGGTAATGGAGACCCAGTACTTC
TRBJ2-7	few	TRBD1	TRBV7-2	CASSRGGLLYEQYF	TGTGCTAGCAGCCGAGGGGGCTTACTCTACGAGCAGTACTTC
TRBJ2-1	NA	NA	TRBV20-1	CSLDPLLNEQFF	TGCAGTCTAGATCCCCTCCTGAATGAGCAGTTCTTC
TRBJ2-3	NA	NA	TRBV20-1	CSARGPRLSTDTQYF	TGCAGTGCTAGAGGGCCCAGACTCTCCACAGATACGCAGTATTTT
TRBJ2-5	NA	NA	TRBV15	CATTSTRISENQETQYF	TGTGCCACCACCTCGACGAGGATATCTGAGAACCAAGAGACCCAGTACTTC
TRBJ1-5	few	NA	TRBV4-2	CASSQDGRGNQPQHF	TGTGCCAGCAGCCAAGATGGGAGGGGCAATCAGCCCCAGCATTTT
TRBJ2-1	NA	NA	TRBV14	CASSPGWNSYNEQFF	TGTGCCAGCAGCCCCGGGTGGAACTCCTACAATGAGCAGTTCTTC
TRBJ2-5	NA	TRBD2	TRBV7-2	CASSLGASGPKLGETQYF	TGTGCCAGCAGCTTAGGGGCTAGCGGGCCCAAATTGGGTGAGACCCAGTACTTC
TRBJ2-5	few	NA	TRBV9	CASSVEPGETQYF	TGTGCCAGCAGCGTTGAGCCGGGGGAGACCCAGTACTTC
TRBJ1-2	NA	NA	TRBV10-3	CAISEGLGNNYGYTF	TGTGCCATCAGTGAGGGGTTAGGAAATAACTATGGCTACACCTTC
TRBJ2-5	few	NA	TRBV12-3/TRBV12-4	CASSFGNQETQYF	TGTGCCAGCAGTTTCGGTAACCAAGAGACCCAGTACTTC
TRBJ2-2	NA	TRBD1	TRBV29-1	CSVDYGQGANTGELFF	TGCAGCGTTGACTATGGACAGGGGGCGAACACCGGGGAGCTGTTTTTT
TRBJ2-2	few	NA	TRBV2	CASMRDSANTGELFF	TGTGCCAGCATGCGGGACAGCGCGAACACCGGGGAGCTGTTTTTT
TRBJ2-5	NA	NA	TRBV6-5	CASGSAAHETQYF	TGTGCCAGCGGCTCAGCCGCTCACGAGACCCAGTACTTC
TRBJ2-7	NA	NA	TRBV20-1	CSALGTVATYEQYF	TGCAGTGCCCTGGGGACTGTAGCGACCTACGAGCAGTACTTC